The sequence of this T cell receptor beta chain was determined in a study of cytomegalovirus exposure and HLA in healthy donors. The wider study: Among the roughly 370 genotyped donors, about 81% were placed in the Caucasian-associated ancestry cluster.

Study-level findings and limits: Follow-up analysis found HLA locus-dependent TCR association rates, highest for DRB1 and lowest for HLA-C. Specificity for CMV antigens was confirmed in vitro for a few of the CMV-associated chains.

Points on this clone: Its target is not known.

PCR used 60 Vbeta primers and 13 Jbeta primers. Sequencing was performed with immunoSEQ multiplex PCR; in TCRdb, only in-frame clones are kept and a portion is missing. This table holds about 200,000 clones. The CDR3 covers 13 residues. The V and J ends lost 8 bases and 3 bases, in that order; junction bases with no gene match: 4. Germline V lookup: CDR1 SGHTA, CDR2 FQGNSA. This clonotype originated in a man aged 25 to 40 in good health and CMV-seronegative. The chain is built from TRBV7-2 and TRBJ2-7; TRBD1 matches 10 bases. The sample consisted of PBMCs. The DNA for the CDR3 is TGTGCCAGCGGCCGGGACAGGGGCTACGAGCAGTACTTC. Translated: CASGRDRGYEQYF.